The clone carrying this T cell receptor (beta chain) was recorded a few times. Its antigen is not known. Among the patients, aged 18 to 65, hyperthyroidism was newly diagnosed and had lasted under 2 months. This record comes from a study of T cells in Graves' hyperthyroidism and ophthalmopathy. Background on the study: Upon initial diagnosis and before any treatment, peripheral blood was collected. General study results and limits: Among clonotypes expanded in thyroid above 0.001, most were also found in blood.

The CDR3 is made up of 12 amino acids. CDR1 is DFQATT and CDR2 is SNEGSKA in the germline V gene (reference sequence). V was pared by 1 base and J by 4 bases, with 7 bases between. RNA transcripts gave rise to amplified TCR beta CDR3 regions. TCR CDR3 underwent first-round RT-PCR with the HTBI primer set. TCRdb reprocessed the multiplex PCR reads via MiXCR and lists one record per CDR3 protein. The table has about 360,000 distinct CDR3 sequences, approximately 13% seen once; the top ten hold less than 10%. Sequencing was performed on blood. This chain joins TRBV20-1 and TRBJ1-1; D is undetermined. The TCR sequence derives from a woman aged 18-35 years with Graves' hyperthyroidism. CDR3 sequence: CSARGASTEAFF. DNA of the CDR3: TGCAGTGCTAGAGGCGCGAGCACTGAAGCTTTCTTT.